These T cell receptor beta chains were read from a single sample in a study of T cells in localized non-small cell lung cancer. Sequencing was performed with immunoSEQ multiplex PCR; in TCRdb, only in-frame clones are kept and a portion is missing. The table has about 24,000 clones, around 89% seen once. The sequences come from peripheral blood mononuclear cells, collected before any cancer treatment. These receptors all stem from a woman aged 40-70 years with stage III lung adenocarcinoma. Each CDR3 is given without its conserved first and last residue. The order of the fields is clone size, J gene, CDR3 length, V gene, CDR3 protein. Clone size is not always given. Where it is, it says once, few, many or a class for expanded clones.

clone size: NA; J gene: TRBJ1-4; CDR3 length: 13; V gene: TRBV5-6; CDR3 protein: ASSLGRVGGEKLF
clone size: few; J gene: TRBJ1-2; CDR3 length: 13; V gene: TRBV5-1; CDR3 protein: ASSHDSVGSYGYT
clone size: once; J gene: TRBJ1-5; CDR3 length: 15; V gene: TRBV10-3; CDR3 protein: AISEFGQGARNQPQH
clone size: NA; J gene: TRBJ1-1; CDR3 length: 11; V gene: TRBV29-1; CDR3 protein: SVATGLNTEAF
clone size: NA; J gene: TRBJ2-1; CDR3 length: 13; V gene: TRBV15; CDR3 protein: ATSSSGRLYNEQF
clone size: NA; J gene: TRBJ1-1; CDR3 length: 11; V gene: TRBV11-2; CDR3 protein: ASSFRTDTEAF
clone size: NA; J gene: TRBJ2-3; CDR3 length: 9; V gene: TRBV20-1; CDR3 protein: SAMVGRQQY
clone size: NA; J gene: TRBJ1-1; CDR3 length: 12; V gene: TRBV5-1; CDR3 protein: ASSLVGDDTEAF
clone size: NA; J gene: TRBJ2-5; CDR3 length: 13; V gene: TRBV4-1; CDR3 protein: ASSYRGGIQETQY
clone size: NA; J gene: TRBJ1-6; CDR3 length: 12; V gene: TRBV7-9; CDR3 protein: ASSFSSQGKTLH
clone size: NA; J gene: TRBJ1-3; CDR3 length: 14; V gene: TRBV6-6; CDR3 protein: ASSFPGQNSGNTIY
clone size: NA; J gene: TRBJ2-5; CDR3 length: 14; V gene: TRBV10-2; CDR3 protein: ASSEPQRGYQETQY
clone size: NA; J gene: TRBJ2-3; CDR3 length: 14; V gene: TRBV9; CDR3 protein: ASSVDGAGGTDTQY
clone size: NA; J gene: TRBJ2-1; CDR3 length: 15; V gene: TRBV4-1; CDR3 protein: ASSQDPGLAESNEQF
clone size: NA; J gene: TRBJ2-3; CDR3 length: 12; V gene: TRBV2; CDR3 protein: ASSGGLSTDTQY
clone size: NA; J gene: TRBJ2-1; CDR3 length: 11; V gene: TRBV19; CDR3 protein: ASSTRLYNEQF
clone size: once; J gene: TRBJ2-7; CDR3 length: 10; V gene: TRBV6-1; CDR3 protein: ASSDYSYEQY
clone size: NA; J gene: TRBJ2-1; CDR3 length: 11; V gene: TRBV19; CDR3 protein: ASSTDRGYEQF
clone size: NA; J gene: TRBJ1-2; CDR3 length: 13; V gene: TRBV7-8; CDR3 protein: ASSLTGAGNYGYT
clone size: NA; J gene: TRBJ2-7; CDR3 length: 13; V gene: TRBV9; CDR3 protein: ASSVGGVDHYEQY
clone size: once; J gene: TRBJ2-3; CDR3 length: 13; V gene: TRBV6-1; CDR3 protein: ASRPSGRVGDTQY
clone size: NA; J gene: TRBJ1-2; CDR3 length: 12; V gene: TRBV7-9; CDR3 protein: ASSLGQPPYGYT
clone size: NA; J gene: TRBJ2-2; CDR3 length: 17; V gene: TRBV19; CDR3 protein: ASRSRGQGIRSRTGELF
clone size: NA; J gene: TRBJ2-1; CDR3 length: 11; V gene: TRBV14; CDR3 protein: ASSFYRGNEQF
clone size: NA; J gene: TRBJ2-5; CDR3 length: 12; V gene: TRBV7-9; CDR3 protein: ASSLMGPQETQY
clone size: NA; J gene: TRBJ2-1; CDR3 length: 13; V gene: TRBV5-1; CDR3 protein: ASSLVGGLPNEQF
clone size: NA; J gene: TRBJ2-3; CDR3 length: 10; V gene: TRBV19; CDR3 protein: ASSIDRDTQY
clone size: NA; J gene: TRBJ2-1; CDR3 length: 13; V gene: TRBV2; CDR3 protein: ASRPTSGEYNEQF
clone size: NA; J gene: TRBJ2-2; CDR3 length: 13; V gene: TRBV2; CDR3 protein: ASRAGSGNTGELF
clone size: NA; J gene: TRBJ2-2; CDR3 length: 12; V gene: TRBV5-4; CDR3 protein: ASSSTPDTGELF